Here is one T cell receptor (beta chain) with its context. Its specificity is unknown. Germline assignment: CDR1 SEHNR and CDR2 FQNEAQ (reference sequence). V shed 5 bases and J shed 2 bases, with 20 bases lying between them. The CDR3 has 17 amino acids. Template switching introduced a universal primer site, and the cDNA bore unique molecular identifiers. A single record per CDR3 protein comes from TCRdb applying MiXCR to the 5' RACE reads. The sample yields some 590,000 distinct CDR3 sequences, roughly 9.9% seen once. The data were taken from a study of identical twins. Broader study findings: Twins showed weaker excess sharing in their beta out-of-frame sequences.

Another study also made use of these data, one on yellow fever vaccine responses in identical twins. This second study notes: The T cell response to vaccination in identical twins was reportedly partly convergent and partly personalized.

V gene TRBV7-9 combines with J gene TRBJ2-3; TRBD2 might be the D (6 bases). The sequenced sample consisted of PBMCs. The sequence came from a woman aged 18-30 years in good health. CDR3 in amino acids: CASSGARGRSPTDTQYF. The CDR3 bases are TGTGCCAGCAGCGGAGCGCGGGGCCGATCCCCCACAGATACGCAGTATTTT.